Below are 15 T cell receptor beta chains sequenced from a single sample in a study of cytomegalovirus exposure and HLA in healthy donors. In the PCR, 60 Vbeta and 13 Jbeta primers were used. Sequencing used immunoSEQ multiplex PCR; TCRdb keeps in-frame clones, though not all of them. The sample includes over 85,000 clones, approximately 80% of them seen just once. Specimen: PBMCs. All receptors derive from a man younger than 40 in good health and CMV-seropositive.

The chain links TRBV19 to TRBJ2-1, with D maybe TRBD1 (7 bases). CDR1 and CDR2 (germline): LNHDA, SQIVND (reference sequence). The CDR3 consists of 13 residues. Trimming stripped 5 bases from V and 5 bases from J, with 10 bases between. The CDR3 DNA follows: TGTGCCAGTAGTTCAGGGGGGCACAATGAGCAGTTCTTC. Its translation: CASSSGGHNEQFF.

For this clone: This sample also contains other DNA sequences that code for the same CDR3. This rearrangement joins TRBV2 to TRBJ2-7; D is unresolved. Looked up from germline, CDR1 is SNHLY and CDR2 is FYNNEI. Trimming cost V 3 bases and J 4 bases, with 7 bases left between them. The CDR3 runs 12 residues. This chain's CDR3 is CASSETRYEQYF. The DNA of the CDR3 is TGTGCCAGCAGTGAGACGAGGTACGAGCAGTACTTC.

The V and J genes are TRBV9 and TRBJ2-3; 9 bases line up with TRBD2. The germline CDR1 and CDR2 sequences are SGDLS and YYNGEE. This CDR3 has 17 amino acids. With V trimmed by 0 bases and J by 7 bases, 12 bases remained unmatched. The CDR3 bases are TGTGCCAGCAGCGTAGTGGATAGCGGGGGCGAGGGGAATACGCAGTATTTT. As protein: CASSVVDSGGEGNTQYF.

This clone turned up a few times. This rearrangement joins TRBV7-4 to TRBJ1-2; D possibly corresponds to TRBD1 (6 bases). The CDR3 extends over 16 amino acids. Germline lookup yields CDR1 SGHVT and CDR2 SQSDAQ. V was pared by 4 bases and J by 4 bases, with 19 bases between. The CDR3 loop is CASSSDSWGLIYGYTF. CDR3 in DNA: TGTGCCAGCAGCTCAGATTCCTGGGGGCTTATCTATGGCTACACCTTC.

The chain recombines TRBV5-1 with TRBJ2-3; TRBD2 matches at 11 bases. Germline V CDR1 and CDR2: SGHRS, YFSETQ. CDR3 size: 17 residues. The junction had 7 bases not matched to a gene; V was cut back by 4 bases and J by 0 bases. CDR3: CASSMLAGGASTDTQYF. Written as DNA, the CDR3 is TGCGCCAGCAGCATGCTAGCGGGGGGTGCTAGCACAGATACGCAGTATTTT. Variable domain in full (rest from reference TRBV5-1 and TRBJ2-3): KAGVTQTPRYLIKTRGQQVTLSCSPISGHRSVSWYQQTPGQGLQFLFEYFSETQRNKGNFPGRFSGRQFSNSRSEMNVSTLELGDSALYLCASSMLAGGASTDTQYFGPGTRLTVL.

The chain uses TRBV7-3 and TRBJ2-6; D is perhaps TRBD1 (6 bases). The V end was cut by 3 bases, the J end by 4 bases, with 13 bases between. This CDR3 region has 16 residues. Germline V CDR1 and CDR2: SGHTA, FQGTGA. CDR3 region: CASSFTGWRGANVLTF. CDR3 nucleotide sequence: TGTGCCAGCAGCTTTACAGGGTGGAGAGGGGCCAACGTCCTGACTTTC.

This clone has more than one count but fewer than ten. The V call is TRBV7-2, the J call TRBJ1-5; weak D call: TRBD1 (6 bases). With 4 bases removed from V and 6 bases from J, the gap between germline ends came to 10 bases. CDR3 length equals 13 residues. Germline loops: CDR1 SGHTA, CDR2 FQGNSA. The CDR3: CASSSQGGQPQHF. DNA for the CDR3: TGTGCCAGCAGCTCACAGGGCGGTCAGCCCCAGCATTTT. Combining the CDR3 with reference TRBV7-2 and TRBJ1-5 gives the whole variable domain GAGVSQSPSNKVTEKGKDVELRCDPISGHTALYWYRQSLGQGLEFLIYFQGNSAPDKSGLPSDRFSAERTGGSVSTLTIQRTQQEDSAVYLCASSSQGGQPQHFGDGTRLSIL.

The genes are TRBV10-1 and TRBJ2-2, with D possibly matching TRBD2 (6 bases). Germline values: CDR1 WNHNN, CDR2 SYGVQD (reference sequence). The V end lost 0 bases, the J end lost 5 bases, and 7 bases lay between the germline ends. The CDR3 has 14 residues. CDR3 DNA: TGCGCCAGCAGTGAGTCCGCGGGAACCGGGGAGCTGTTTTTT. It translates to CASSESAGTGELFF.

This sequence joins TRBV18 and TRBJ1-6; D not certain. Per the germline V gene, CDR1 is KGHSH and CDR2 is LQKENI. CDR3 size: 13 residues. Trimming shortened V by 5 bases and J by 7 bases, and 9 bases separated the two germline ends. CDR3: CASSTRGNSPLHF. As DNA, the CDR3 is TGTGCCAGCTCAACCCGGGGAAATTCACCCCTCCACTTT.

Only a few counts were recorded for this clone. This chain uses TRBV18 with TRBJ1-5; the D gene is possibly TRBD1 (5 bases). This CDR3 contains 14 residues. Trimming stripped 3 bases from V and 3 bases from J, with 9 bases between. Germline values: CDR1 KGHSH, CDR2 LQKENI. CDR3 protein: CASSPDSYNQPQHF. In DNA form, the CDR3 reads TGTGCCAGCTCACCCGACAGCTACAATCAGCCCCAGCATTTT.

The rearrangement joins TRBV6-5 to TRBJ2-2, with D possibly matching TRBD2 (5 bases). Between the trimmed V and J ends, which lost 2 bases and 7 bases, there was a span of 14 bases. Germline CDR1 reads MNHEY; CDR2 reads SVGAGI. CDR3 length: 15 residues. In nucleotides, the CDR3 is TGTGCCAGCAGTTACCTGGACTCAACCGACGGGGAGCTGTTTTTT. It codes for CASSYLDSTDGELFF.

The rearrangement links TRBV7-9 to TRBJ2-1; the match to TRBD2 covers 7 bases. This CDR3 is built from 16 residues. J gave up 9 bases and V 4 bases, and 15 bases lay outside the gene matches. Germline assignment: CDR1 SEHNR and CDR2 FQNEAQ (reference sequence). The CDR3 DNA follows: TGTGCCAGCAGCTGGATCGGGACGCCGGGGGAGGGTGAGCAGTTCTTC. It is translated as CASSWIGTPGEGEQFF. The variable domain in full, with the rest retrieved from reference TRBV7-9 and TRBJ2-1, is DTGVSQNPRHKITKRGQNVTFRCDPISEHNRLYWYRQTLGQGPEFLTYFQNEAQLEKSRLLSDRFSAERPKGSFSTLEIQRTEQGDSAMYLCASSWIGTPGEGEQFFGPGTRLTVL.

The chain couples TRBV7-9 to TRBJ1-6, with D maybe TRBD1 (5 bases). V was trimmed by 2 bases and J by 8 bases, leaving 7 bases between them. The CDR3 covers 13 residues. Per the germline V gene, CDR1 is SEHNR and CDR2 is FQNEAQ (reference sequence). The CDR3 region is CASSLKGYSPLHF. The CDR3 nucleotides are TGTGCCAGCAGCTTAAAGGGGTATTCACCCCTCCACTTT.

The V gene is TRBV27, the J gene TRBJ2-7; 10 positions agree with TRBD1. Looked up from germline, CDR1 is MNHEY and CDR2 is SMNVEV (reference sequence). This CDR3 has 15 residues. V dropped 5 bases and J dropped 2; count of bases not matched to a gene: 6. CDR3 nucleotide sequence: TGTGCCAGCAGTGAGCCGGGACAGGGGACCTACGAGCAGTACTTC. This translates into CASSEPGQGTYEQYF.

The chain combines TRBV4-3 with TRBJ2-7; 10 nucleotides agree with TRBD2. The V gene's germline CDR1 is LGHNA and CDR2 YSLEER. Germline trimming cut 4 bases from V and 3 bases from J; bases unmatched to any gene: 9. The CDR3 has 16 residues. The CDR3 reads CASSRSLAGLVYEQYF. The CDR3 DNA follows: TGCGCCAGCAGCCGCTCACTAGCGGGGCTAGTCTACGAGCAGTACTTC.